The rows below give T cell receptor beta chains drawn from one sample of a study of blood T cell repertoires in COVID-19. Sequenced by immunoSEQ multiplex PCR; TCRdb stores in-frame clones only, minus some. The sample shows approximately 190,000 clones, 83% of them seen only once. Input material: peripheral blood. These TCRs come from a woman aged 35 to 49 with acute or convalescent COVID-19. The CDR3 runs from the conserved cysteine through the conserved F or W. A D gene is named only where the DNA matches it firmly. Only part of the rows carry a size: once, few, many, or a class if the clone is expanded.

clone_size: NA
d_call: TRBD2
cdr3_length: 15
j_call: TRBJ2-7
v_call: TRBV6-5
cdr3_aa: CASSYASGLSYEQYF
cdr3_nt: TGTGCCAGCAGTTACGCTAGCGGGCTCTCCTACGAGCAGTACTTC

clone_size: NA
d_call: TRBD1
cdr3_length: 15
j_call: TRBJ2-7
v_call: TRBV7-2
cdr3_aa: CASSWGQGPSYEQYF
cdr3_nt: TGTGCCAGCAGCTGGGGACAGGGACCTTCCTACGAGCAGTACTTC

clone_size: NA
d_call: NA
cdr3_length: 12
j_call: TRBJ1-1
v_call: TRBV12-3/TRBV12-4
cdr3_aa: CASSSTIEEAFF
cdr3_nt: TGTGCCAGCAGTTCCACAATCGAAGAAGCTTTCTTT

clone_size: NA
d_call: NA
cdr3_length: 14
j_call: TRBJ2-7
v_call: TRBV4-2
cdr3_aa: CASSQGGVNHEQYF
cdr3_nt: TGTGCCAGCAGCCAGGGGGGAGTTAACCACGAGCAGTACTTC

clone_size: once
d_call: TRBD2
cdr3_length: 18
j_call: TRBJ2-6
v_call: TRBV27
cdr3_aa: CASSSPAGVRSGANVLTF
cdr3_nt: TGTGCCAGCAGTTCTCCCGCGGGGGTCCGCTCTGGGGCCAACGTCCTGACTTTC

clone_size: few
d_call: TRBD2
cdr3_length: 15
j_call: TRBJ2-3
v_call: TRBV4-1
cdr3_aa: CASSQGTSDADTQYF
cdr3_nt: TGCGCCAGCAGCCAAGGGACTAGCGATGCAGATACGCAGTATTTT

clone_size: NA
d_call: NA
cdr3_length: 14
j_call: TRBJ1-2
v_call: TRBV5-1
cdr3_aa: CASAGGWLAGGYTF
cdr3_nt: TGCGCCAGCGCCGGGGGGTGGCTGGCGGGTGGCTACACCTTC

clone_size: NA
d_call: NA
cdr3_length: 14
j_call: TRBJ1-2
v_call: TRBV3-1/TRBV3-2
cdr3_aa: CASSQYTAHYGYTF
cdr3_nt: TGTGCCAGCAGCCAATATACAGCCCACTATGGCTACACCTTC

clone_size: NA
d_call: NA
cdr3_length: 16
j_call: TRBJ1-6
v_call: TRBV18
cdr3_aa: CASSPQLQGGNSPLHF
cdr3_nt: TGTGCCAGCTCACCACAGCTTCAGGGTGGAAATTCACCCCTCCACTTT

clone_size: NA
d_call: TRBD1
cdr3_length: 14
j_call: TRBJ1-2
v_call: TRBV3-1/TRBV3-2
cdr3_aa: CASSPYDRGYGYTF
cdr3_nt: TGTGCCAGCAGCCCCTACGACAGGGGCTATGGCTACACCTTC

clone_size: NA
d_call: NA
cdr3_length: 14
j_call: TRBJ1-5
v_call: TRBV30
cdr3_aa: CAWTSGYSNQPQHF
cdr3_nt: TGTGCCTGGACCTCAGGGTATAGCAATCAGCCCCAGCATTTT

clone_size: once
d_call: NA
cdr3_length: 13
j_call: TRBJ2-7
v_call: TRBV7-9
cdr3_aa: CASSLAAPYEQYF
cdr3_nt: TGTGCCAGCAGCTTAGCGGCCCCCTACGAGCAGTACTTC

clone_size: NA
d_call: NA
cdr3_length: 16
j_call: TRBJ2-2
v_call: TRBV5-1
cdr3_aa: CASSDTGSGDTGELFF
cdr3_nt: TGCGCCAGCAGCGATACAGGGAGCGGAGACACCGGGGAGCTGTTTTTT